Detailed here is one T cell receptor (beta chain). Its target is not known. The data are from a study of PD-1 blockade in mismatch repair-deficient tumors. Turning to the study itself: Enrolled about 2013-2016, patients had progressing, pretreated mismatch repair-deficient cancers of over nine types. Study-wide results and limits: Tumor-resident clones, often undetectable pretreatment in blood, expanded then contracted after pembrolizumab.

The CDR3 is 14 amino acids. CDR1 LNHDA and CDR2 SQIVND come from the germline V gene (reference sequence). Between the trimmed V and J ends, which lost 8 bases and 3 bases, there was a span of 17 bases. The protocol was immunoSEQ multiplex PCR, while the TCRdb copy is restricted to in-frame clones and leaves out a portion. The sample yields several thousand clones, roughly 88% seen once. Stated time point: approximately ten-day in vitro stimulation with candidate neoantigen peptide 7. The TCR originated in an adult with mismatch repair-deficient cancer. This sample comprised cells cultured in vitro, obtained from a patient treated with pembrolizumab. V and J are TRBV19 and TRBJ2-7; D perhaps matches TRBD2 (6 bases). The CDR3 sequence is CASASGTWDYEQYF. The CDR3 DNA sequence: TGTGCCAGTGCCTCCGGGACTTGGGACTACGAGCAGTACTTC.